This T cell receptor (beta chain) was found in a study of T cells in Graves' hyperthyroidism and ophthalmopathy. Study results and caveats: Researchers report that a 13 V-J model separated ophthalmopathy from stable hyperthyroidism. The blood repertoire included most of the expanded thyroid clonotypes above 0.001.

In the case of this clonotype: Its antigen is unidentified.

The V end was cut by 5 bases, the J end by 0 bases, with 11 bases between. Per the germline V gene, CDR1 is SGHTA and CDR2 is FQGNSA. The CDR3 contains 15 residues. RNA transcripts were the template for amplifying TCR beta CDR3 regions. HTBI primers were employed in a first-round RT-PCR of the TCR CDR3. TCRdb reanalysed the multiplex PCR reads using MiXCR and keeps one entry per CDR3 protein. In the table there are around 600,000 distinct CDR3 sequences, approximately 14% of which are singletons. Under 3 months was the duration of disease in ophthalmopathy patients, who also had a Clinical Activity Score of at least 3 and a NOSPECS grade of at least 4.

The sample consisted of blood. This rearrangement joins TRBV7-2 to TRBJ2-1; D gene ambiguous. The TCR sequence derives from a woman between 50 and 59 years old with Graves' ophthalmopathy. CDR3 sequence reads: CASSLTAVSYNEQFF. In nucleotides, the CDR3 is TGTGCCAGCAGCCTAACAGCTGTCTCCTACAATGAGCAGTTCTTC.